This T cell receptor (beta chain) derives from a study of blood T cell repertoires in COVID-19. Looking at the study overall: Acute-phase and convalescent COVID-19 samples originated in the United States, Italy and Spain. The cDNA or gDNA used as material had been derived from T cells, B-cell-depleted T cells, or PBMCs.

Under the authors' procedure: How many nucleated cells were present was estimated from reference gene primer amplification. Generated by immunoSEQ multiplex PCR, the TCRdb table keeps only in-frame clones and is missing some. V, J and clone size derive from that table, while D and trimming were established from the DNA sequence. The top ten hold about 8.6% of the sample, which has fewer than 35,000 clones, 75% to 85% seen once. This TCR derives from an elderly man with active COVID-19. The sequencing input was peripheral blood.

The CDR3 region is CASSLSAGGYLHNEQFF. The CDR3 DNA is TGTGCCAGCAGCCTCTCGGCGGGGGGGTATCTACACAATGAGCAGTTCTTC. This rearrangement joins TRBV6-2 or TRBV6-3 to TRBJ2-1, with 9 bases lining up with TRBD2. The CDR3 runs to 17 residues. Trimming at V came to 6 bases and at J to 5 bases, leaving 14 bases not matched to a gene. Per the germline V gene, CDR1 is MNHEY and CDR2 is SVGEGT.